One and the same sample provided the 16 T cell receptor beta chains below, sequenced in a study of long-term antiretroviral therapy in people with HIV. Version v3.0 of the immunoSEQ assay ran at survey level. Profiled with immunoSEQ multiplex PCR; TCRdb holds only in-frame clones, not every one. The sample includes roughly 32,000 clones, almost 85% of them seen just once. The source was unsorted PBMCs, collected about 3.5 years after starting antiretroviral therapy. The receptors were sampled from a young man with HIV.

This chain connects TRBV4-1 to TRBJ2-7; unclear D gene. Between the trimmed V and J ends, which lost 5 bases and 1 base, there was a span of 12 bases. The germline V gene has CDR1 MGHRA and CDR2 YSYEKL. CDR3 size: 14 residues. Here the CDR3 DNA reads TGCGCCAGCAGCGAACCCGCGATATCCTACGAGCAGTACTTC. It codes for CASSEPAISYEQYF.

The V call is TRBV6-5, the J call TRBJ2-4; D gene unclear. With 8 bases removed from V and 4 bases from J, the gap between germline ends came to 15 bases. This CDR3 has 14 residues. The germline CDR1 and CDR2 sequences are MNHEY and SVGAGI. The CDR3 nucleotides read TGTGCCAGCTGCGCCGGGTCTCAAAAAAACATTCAGTACTTC. This gives the protein CASCAGSQKNIQYF.

The genes are TRBV4-3 and TRBJ1-1, with D possibly matching TRBD1 (6 bases). This CDR3 comprises 15 residues. Germline V lookup: CDR1 LGHNA, CDR2 YSLEER. V gave up 0 bases and J gave up 4 bases, with 12 bases separating them. CDR3 sequence: CASSQDAGAGTEAFF. CDR3 DNA sequence: TGCGCCAGCAGCCAAGATGCAGGGGCCGGCACTGAAGCTTTCTTT.

This clone showed up just once. The chain has TRBV9 and TRBJ1-5; D gene unclear. There are 13 residues in the CDR3. Germline V CDR1 and CDR2: SGDLS, YYNGEE. Trimming left V 2 bases short and J 4 bases short, with 7 bases between. CDR3 protein: CASSVSTNQPQHF. As DNA, the CDR3 is TGTGCCAGCAGCGTGAGCACAAATCAGCCCCAGCATTTT.

The rearrangement joins TRBV7-3 to TRBJ2-1; the D gene could be TRBD1 or TRBD2 (5 bases each). The CDR3 has 15 amino acids. Deletions cut 3 bases from V and 7 bases from J, with 16 bases between. CDR1 and CDR2 (germline): SGHTA, FQGTGA. This CDR3 reads CASSLGPVGLNEQFF. The CDR3 nucleotides are TGTGCCAGCAGCTTGGGACCTGTTGGTTTGAATGAGCAGTTCTTC.

This clone was seen a single time. The rearrangement joins TRBV11-3 to TRBJ2-1; TRBD1 aligns across 9 bases. V trimming: 3 bases; J trimming: 4 bases; junction bases outside the gene matches: 1. The V gene's germline CDR1 is SGHNT and CDR2 YENEEA. This CDR3 has 14 amino acids. This chain's CDR3 is CASSLGQGYNEQFF. CDR3 coding DNA: TGTGCCAGCAGCTTGGGACAGGGTTACAATGAGCAGTTCTTC.

V gene TRBV5-5 combines with J gene TRBJ1-1; D ambiguous. Germline V gives CDR1 SGHKS, CDR2 YYEKEE (reference sequence). The CDR3 totals 12 residues. Trimming took 4 bases from V and 1 from J, leaving 5 bases between them. CDR3 nucleotides: TGTGCCAGCAGCGCAGGGAACACTGAAGCTTTCTTT. This codes for CASSAGNTEAFF.

The chain joins TRBV4-1 to TRBJ2-5; TRBD2 might be the D (6 bases). The V gene lost 0 bases and the J gene lost 2 bases, with 13 bases spanning the gap. Germline V gene sequence: CDR1 MGHRA, CDR2 YSYEKL. The CDR3 loop spans 16 amino acids. The CDR3 region has the DNA TGCGCCAGCAGCCAAGAAGGAGGGATTGGGCAAGAGACCCAGTACTTC. Amino acids: CASSQEGGIGQETQYF.

This chain connects TRBV28 to TRBJ1-1, with TRBD1 matching 9 bases. V trimming: 5 bases; J trimming: 1 base; junction bases outside the gene matches: 11. In germline, CDR1 is MDHEN, CDR2 SYDVKM. The CDR3 spans 17 residues. This CDR3 is CASSPPGTGMWNTEAFF. The CDR3 DNA is TGTGCCAGCAGTCCACCCGGGACAGGGATGTGGAACACTGAAGCTTTCTTT. The full variable domain, with the rest looked up from reference TRBV28 and TRBJ1-1, is DVKVTQSSRYLVKRTGEKVFLECVQDMDHENMFWYRQDPGLGLRLIYFSYDVKMKEKGDIPEGYSVSREKKERFSLILESASTNQTSMYLCASSPPGTGMWNTEAFFGQGTRLTVV.

CDR3 bases: TGTGCCAGCAGTTTAAGTGGGACTAGCGGGGCAGAGCAGTACTTC. This gives the protein CASSLSGTSGAEQYF. The chain is built from TRBV27 and TRBJ2-7; 13 bases align to TRBD2. The germline V gene encodes CDR1 MNHEY and CDR2 SMNVEV (reference sequence). The CDR3 spans 15 residues. Trimming took 2 bases from V and 7 from J; bases not matched to a gene: 5.

CDR3 nucleotides: TGTGCCAGTAGTTGGAGGGGGACTCAAGAGACCCAGTACTTC. This sequence encodes CASSWRGTQETQYF. The gene calls are TRBV19 and TRBJ2-5; TRBD1 or TRBD2 may be the D gene (6 bases each). The germline V gene has CDR1 LNHDA and CDR2 SQIVND (reference sequence). The CDR3 consists of 14 residues. Trimming removed 5 bases from V and 2 bases from J, with 12 bases in between.

The CDR3 is CAILRGGGGEQYF. CDR3 DNA sequence: TGTGCCATCCTCCGCGGGGGGGGAGGCGAGCAGTACTTC. The rearrangement uses TRBV28 and TRBJ2-7; the match to TRBD2 covers 9 bases. CDR3 length equals 13 residues. V was pared by 10 bases and J by 6 bases, with 10 bases of the junction left unmatched. Germline V gives CDR1 MDHEN, CDR2 SYDVKM.

This clone appeared a single time. The chain is built from TRBV7-2 and TRBJ1-2, with 9 bases that match TRBD1. V gave up 3 bases and J gave up 1 base; unmatched junction bases: 6. The CDR3 is 16 amino acids. The germline gives CDR1 SGHTA, CDR2 FQGNSA. DNA for the CDR3: TGTGCCAGCAGCTTGAGGACAGGGGAGGTTAACTATGGCTACACCTTC. The encoded protein is CASSLRTGEVNYGYTF.

This chain connects TRBV27 to TRBJ2-7; perhaps TRBD2 as D (6 bases). V was trimmed by 3 bases and J by 4 bases, leaving 13 bases between them. Germline CDR1 MNHEY, CDR2 SMNVEV (reference sequence). CDR3 length: 14 residues. DNA for the CDR3: TGTGCCAGCAGTTTTGCGGAGGGGTCATACGAGCAGTACTTC. Protein: CASSFAEGSYEQYF.

The chain has TRBV9 and TRBJ2-2; TRBD1 agrees at 9 bases. In germline, CDR1 is SGDLS, CDR2 YYNGEE. The J segment lost 4 bases and the V segment lost 5 bases, leaving 6 bases of the junction unmatched. The CDR3 loop spans 15 amino acids. The CDR3 reads CASSWTGDPTGELFF. CDR3 coding DNA: TGTGCCAGCAGTTGGACAGGGGATCCCACCGGGGAGCTGTTTTTT.

V usage is TRBV19 and J usage is TRBJ1-2; 8 bases match TRBD1. This CDR3 region has 15 residues. Germline values: CDR1 LNHDA, CDR2 SQIVND (reference sequence). V lost 5 bases to trimming and J lost 4 bases; unmatched junction nucleotides: 9. CDR3 in DNA: TGTGCCAGTAGTGCCGGGACAGGAGGTTTCTATGGCTACACCTTC. This sequence encodes CASSAGTGGFYGYTF.